Listed here are 25 T cell receptor beta chains from one sample, sequenced in a study of blood T cell repertoires in COVID-19 (dated by TCRdb to the early 2020s). Libraries were made using the immunoSEQ multiplex PCR assay. The table was pulled from immuneACCESS by TCRdb, which kept in-frame rearrangements only. Such tables lose some clones; where checked, under half of the loss comes from unresolved V genes, and the rest has no known cause. This sample comprises about 190,000 clones, roughly 89% of them detected only once. The ten largest clones represent around 12% of the sample. Sequenced material: peripheral blood. Receptor source: an older woman with COVID-19, enrolled during active disease.

This clone has only a few counts. The genes are TRBV5-1 and TRBJ2-5; TRBD1 agrees at 8 bases. Germline values: CDR1 SGHRS, CDR2 YFSETQ. V dropped 4 bases and J dropped 5; count of bases not matched to a gene: 10. The CDR3 contains 15 residues. CDR3 nucleotides: TGCGCCAGCAGCATAGCCCAGGGGGCCGGGGAGACCCAGTACTTC. Encoded protein: CASSIAQGAGETQYF. Combining the CDR3 with reference TRBV5-1 and TRBJ2-5 gives the whole variable domain KAGVTQTPRYLIKTRGQQVTLSCSPISGHRSVSWYQQTPGQGLQFLFEYFSETQRNKGNFPGRFSGRQFSNSRSEMNVSTLELGDSALYLCASSIAQGAGETQYFGPGTRLLVL.

This rearrangement joins TRBV7-2 to TRBJ2-5; D might be TRBD2 (6 bases). Germline assignment: CDR1 SGHTA and CDR2 FQGNSA. V shed 5 bases and J shed 5 bases, with 15 bases lying between them. The CDR3 covers 14 residues. CDR3 nucleotide sequence: TGTGCCAGCAGCACACCCGTGGAGGGCGAGACCCAGTACTTC. Translation: CASSTPVEGETQYF.

This chain links TRBV7-3 with TRBJ1-3; D unclear. This CDR3 is built from 17 residues. V was shortened by 7 bases and J by 3 bases, with 22 bases between the two germline ends. Germline V gene lookup returns CDR1 SGHTA and CDR2 FQGTGA. Here the CDR3 reads CASTPPRISRYGNTIYF. The CDR3 region has the DNA TGTGCCAGCACCCCACCTCGTATCTCTCGGTATGGAAACACCATATATTTT.

This clone was counted a few times. J is TRBJ1-3 and V is TRBV6-2 or TRBV6-3; D call uncertain. Trimming took 0 bases from V and 2 from J, leaving 11 bases between them. Looked up from germline, CDR1 is MNHEY and CDR2 is SVGEGT. CDR3 length: 16 amino acids. The CDR3 DNA reads TGTGCCAGCAGTTACTCGCCGGGTTCGGCTGGAAACACCATATATTTT. Its protein product is CASSYSPGSAGNTIYF.

This chain uses TRBV7-8 with TRBJ2-7; 12 nucleotides line up with TRBD2. The CDR3 extends over 14 amino acids. Per the germline V gene, CDR1 is SGHVS and CDR2 is FQNEAQ. Germline trimming cut 5 bases from V and 2 bases from J; bases unmatched to any gene: 1. The CDR3 region has the DNA TGTGCCAGCAGCCGGACTAGCGGGACCTACGAGCAGTACTTC. It translates to CASSRTSGTYEQYF.

This chain links TRBV5-1 with TRBJ1-1; TRBD1 matches at 8 bases. Germline loops: CDR1 SGHRS, CDR2 YFSETQ. V lost 0 bases, J lost 3 bases, and 1 base stayed unmatched. The CDR3 contains 14 residues. CDR3 residues: CASSLGQGYTEAFF. The CDR3 DNA reads TGCGCCAGCAGCTTGGGACAGGGGTACACTGAAGCTTTCTTT.

The rearrangement links TRBV2 to TRBJ2-2; D may be TRBD2 (5 bases). Trimming removed 6 bases at V and 2 bases at J, with 10 bases between. The length of the CDR3 is 14 residues. The germline gives CDR1 SNHLY, CDR2 FYNNEI. The CDR3 loop is CASRAGINTGELFF. CDR3 DNA sequence: TGTGCCAGCAGGGCCGGGATCAACACCGGGGAGCTGTTTTTT. The complete variable domain, with remaining parts taken from reference TRBV2 and TRBJ2-2, reads EPEVTQTPSHQVTQMGQEVILRCVPISNHLYFYWYRQILGQKVEFLVSFYNNEISEKSEIFDDQFSVERPDGSNFTLKIRSTKLEDSAMYFCASRAGINTGELFFGEGSRLTVL.

The rearrangement uses TRBV20-1 and TRBJ2-1, with D possibly TRBD2 on 5 matching bases. Trimming took off 0 bases at V and 15 bases at J, with 12 bases between the two ends. In germline, CDR1 is DFQATT, CDR2 SNEGSKA (reference sequence). CDR3 length: 11 residues. The CDR3 bases are TGCAGTGCTAGAGATAAGGTCGGGATGTTCTTC. Translation gives CSARDKVGMFF.

The genes are TRBV21-1 and TRBJ2-6; TRBD1, the table's D call, was not compared with the DNA. TRBV21-1 is a listed pseudogene. This CDR3 comprises 16 residues. This CDR3 reads CASSAGTGSEANVLTF. The CDR3 DNA follows: TGTGCCAGCAGCGCGGGGACAGGGAGTGAGGCCAACGTCCTGACTTTC.

This chain joins TRBV4-3 and TRBJ1-2; perhaps TRBD1 as D (6 bases). The V end was cut by 4 bases, the J end by 8 bases, with 14 bases between. This CDR3 comprises 13 residues. Germline V CDR1 and CDR2: LGHNA, YSLEER. Written as DNA, the CDR3 is TGCGCCAGCAGCCCAGGGGAGGGGGACGGCTACACCTTC. It encodes CASSPGEGDGYTF.

This chain connects TRBV19 to TRBJ2-1; D is perhaps TRBD1 (6 bases). Germline lookup yields CDR1 LNHDA and CDR2 SQIVND (reference sequence). Trimming stripped 1 base from V and 2 bases from J, with 15 bases between. The length of the CDR3 is 17 residues. The CDR3 DNA follows: TGTGCCAGTAGTATAGCCCATGCACAGGGCACCTACAATGAGCAGTTCTTC. This codes for CASSIAHAQGTYNEQFF. The whole variable domain, filled in from reference TRBV19 and TRBJ2-1, reads DGGITQSPKYLFRKEGQNVTLSCEQNLNHDAMYWYRQDPGQGLRLIYYSQIVNDFQKGDIAEGYSVSREKKESFPLTVTSAQKNPTAFYLCASSIAHAQGTYNEQFFGPGTRLTVL.

The V and J genes are TRBV3-1 (or the pseudogene TRBV3-2) and TRBJ1-3; unclear D gene. V lost 2 bases to trimming and J lost 0 bases, with 5 bases between them. In germline, CDR1 is LGHDT, CDR2 YNNKEL (reference sequence). CDR3 length equals 14 residues. The chain's CDR3 is CASSQTSSGNTIYF. CDR3 sequence (DNA): TGTGCCAGCAGCCAAACCAGCTCTGGAAACACCATATATTTT.

CDR3 loop: CASMRQGYTEAFF. CDR3 sequence (DNA): TGTGCCAGCATGCGACAGGGGTACACTGAAGCTTTCTTT. The chain uses TRBV5-5 and TRBJ1-1, with 8 bases lining up with TRBD1. The CDR3 has 13 residues. After removal of 6 bases from V and 3 bases from J, the junction contained 4 bases not matched to a gene. From germline, CDR1 is SGHKS and CDR2 YYEKEE (reference sequence). Based on the CDR3 plus reference TRBV5-5 and TRBJ1-1, the full variable domain is DAGVTQSPTHLIKTRGQQVTLRCSPISGHKSVSWYQQVLGQGPQFIFQYYEKEERGRGNFPDRFSARQFPNYSSELNVNALLLGDSALYLCASMRQGYTEAFFGQGTRLTVV.

The J gene is TRBJ1-4, the V gene TRBV30; D uncertain. The CDR3 covers 14 residues. The germline gives CDR1 GTSNPN, CDR2 SVGIG (reference sequence). The V end was cut by 0 bases, the J end by 8 bases, with 13 bases between. The CDR3: CAWSVRRREEKLFF. CDR3 DNA sequence: TGTGCCTGGAGTGTGAGGAGGCGTGAGGAAAAACTGTTTTTT.

This clone was seen a few times. The J gene is TRBJ1-2, the V gene TRBV28, with 8 bases that match TRBD1. V shed 4 bases, J shed 4 bases, and the junction held 8 bases outside the gene matches. This CDR3 has 15 amino acids. CDR1 is MDHEN and CDR2 is SYDVKM in the germline V gene. The CDR3 DNA follows: TGTGCCAGCAGTTACCCCGGGACAGGATTCTATGGCTACACCTTC. Its translation: CASSYPGTGFYGYTF.

The chain recombines TRBV12-3 or TRBV12-4 with TRBJ1-6; unclear D gene. Trimming shortened V by 3 bases and J by 8 bases, and 8 bases separated the two germline ends. CDR3 length equals 13 residues. Here the CDR3 DNA reads TGTGCCAGCAGTTTCAACGCGTATTCACCCCTCCACTTT. It yields the protein CASSFNAYSPLHF.

V and J are TRBV5-1 and TRBJ2-7; maybe TRBD2 (6 bases). Germline CDR1 is SGHRS and CDR2 is YFSETQ. The V end was cut by 0 bases, the J end by 0 bases, with 10 bases between. The CDR3 has 15 residues. The CDR3 here is CASSLVSGGSYEQYF. The CDR3 nucleotides are TGCGCCAGCAGCTTGGTTAGCGGTGGCTCCTACGAGCAGTACTTC.

The chain combines TRBV19 with TRBJ2-3, with 10 bases lining up with TRBD1. The junction had 5 bases not matched to a gene; V was cut back by 3 bases and J by 5 bases. The CDR3 is made up of 15 amino acids. CDR1 and CDR2 from the germline V gene are LNHDA and SQIVND (reference sequence). This CDR3 is CASSIDRGRRDTQYF. The CDR3 region has the DNA TGTGCCAGTAGTATCGACAGGGGGCGCAGAGATACGCAGTATTTT. The complete variable domain, with remaining parts taken from reference TRBV19 and TRBJ2-3, reads DGGITQSPKYLFRKEGQNVTLSCEQNLNHDAMYWYRQDPGQGLRLIYYSQIVNDFQKGDIAEGYSVSREKKESFPLTVTSAQKNPTAFYLCASSIDRGRRDTQYFGPGTRLTVL.

This rearrangement joins TRBV10-3 to TRBJ1-6, with D perhaps matching TRBD1 (6 bases). The length of the CDR3 is 12 residues. Deletions cut 7 bases from V and 8 bases from J, with 9 bases between. From germline, CDR1 is ENHRY and CDR2 SYGVKD. The CDR3 loop reads CAIKAGDSPLHF. The CDR3 coding sequence is TGTGCCATCAAAGCAGGGGATTCACCCCTCCACTTT.

The chain couples TRBV6-5 to TRBJ1-5; 7 positions match TRBD1. The germline CDR1 and CDR2 sequences are MNHEY and SVGAGI. The CDR3 extends over 15 amino acids. After removal of 6 bases from V and 0 bases from J, the junction contained 5 bases not matched to a gene. In DNA, the CDR3 is TGTGCCAGCAGACGACAGGGAAATAGCAATCAGCCCCAGCATTTT. This encodes CASRRQGNSNQPQHF.

The chain links TRBV24-1 to TRBJ2-1, with TRBD2 matching over 14 bases. V was clipped by 10 bases and J by 6 bases; unmatched bases: 10. The germline gives CDR1 KGHDR, CDR2 SFDVKD. The CDR3 has 16 amino acids. The CDR3 DNA sequence: TGTGCCACAGCGGGACTAGCGGGAGAGGGACGCAATGAGCAGTTCTTC. It encodes CATAGLAGEGRNEQFF.

CDR3 DNA sequence: TGTGCCAGCAGACCACAGGCCTCCTACACTGAAGCTTTCTTT. Its protein product is CASRPQASYTEAFF. The gene calls are TRBV11-2 and TRBJ1-1, with D perhaps TRBD1 (5 bases). The germline CDR1 and CDR2 sequences are SGHAT and FQNNGV. This CDR3 has 14 amino acids. V dropped 6 bases and J dropped 3 bases, with 14 bases sitting between them. Filled out from reference TRBV11-2 and TRBJ1-1, the complete variable domain reads EAGVAQSPRYKIIEKRQSVAFWCNPISGHATLYWYQQILGQGPKLLIQFQNNGVVDDSQLPKDRFSAERLKGVDSTLKIQPAKLEDSAVYLCASRPQASYTEAFFGQGTRLTVV.

The chain recombines TRBV11-3 with TRBJ1-4; no clear D gene. The germline V and J ends were trimmed by 1 base and 8 bases, with 8 bases remaining between them. Germline V gives CDR1 SGHNT, CDR2 YENEEA. The length of the CDR3 is 13 residues. The CDR3 spells CASSLARGEKLFF. DNA of the CDR3: TGTGCCAGCAGCTTAGCCCGAGGGGAAAAACTGTTTTTT.

The chain employs TRBV11-2 and TRBJ2-7, with 10 bases that match TRBD2. J was trimmed by 4 bases and V by 1 base; bases with no gene match: 4. The CDR3 is made up of 15 amino acids. In germline, CDR1 is SGHAT, CDR2 FQNNGV. Here the CDR3 reads CASSLASGSWYEQYF. In DNA form, the CDR3 reads TGTGCCAGCAGCTTAGCTAGCGGGAGTTGGTACGAGCAGTACTTC. Complete variable domain (other parts from reference TRBV11-2 and TRBJ2-7): EAGVAQSPRYKIIEKRQSVAFWCNPISGHATLYWYQQILGQGPKLLIQFQNNGVVDDSQLPKDRFSAERLKGVDSTLKIQPAKLEDSAVYLCASSLASGSWYEQYFGPGTRLTVT.

The chain carries TRBV7-9 and TRBJ2-5; TRBD2 matches at 9 bases. With V trimmed by 5 bases and J by 5 bases, 12 bases remained unmatched. The germline gives CDR1 SEHNR, CDR2 FQNEAQ (reference sequence). The CDR3 loop spans 16 amino acids. CDR3 residues: CASSRGVLAGWETQYF. CDR3 coding DNA: TGTGCCAGCAGCCGGGGGGTCCTAGCGGGGTGGGAGACCCAGTACTTC.